The 21 T cell receptor beta chains listed next were all sequenced from one sample in a study of beta chain features in type 1 diabetes. TCRB transcripts that were expressed got sequenced, as all of the isolated RNA had been reverse transcribed. The repertoire was sequenced with immunoSEQ multiplex PCR; TCRdb's copy has only in-frame clones and lacks some. The sample has hundreds of thousands of clones, 15% to 17% seen once; the top ten hold about 0.087%. The specimen was naive CD4+ T cells from blood. The receptors originated from a man in his late teens or twenties in good health.

The chain is built from TRBV27 and TRBJ2-7, with 11 nucleotides matching TRBD1. This CDR3 comprises 15 residues. Germline loops: CDR1 MNHEY, CDR2 SMNVEV (reference sequence). Unmatched junction bases numbered 6, after V lost 2 bases and J lost 6 bases. As DNA, the CDR3 is TGTGCCAGCAGTTTAATCCGGGACAGGGGGAGCGAGCAGTACTTC. It specifies CASSLIRDRGSEQYF.

This rearrangement joins TRBV14 to TRBJ2-2; unclear D gene. The CDR3 length is 15 residues. Trimming pared 1 base from V and 2 bases from J, leaving 8 bases between. CDR1 is SGHDN, CDR2 FVKESK, per germline. This CDR3 reads CASSQVAFNTGELFF. DNA for the CDR3: TGTGCCAGCAGCCAAGTCGCTTTTAACACCGGGGAGCTGTTTTTT.

The rearrangement links TRBV4-3 to TRBJ1-4; 7 bases match TRBD1. The CDR3 is made up of 18 amino acids. Unmatched junction bases numbered 8, after V lost 1 base and J lost 0 bases. Germline V lookup: CDR1 LGHNA, CDR2 YSLEER. CDR3 sequence reads: CASSQAPGQVATNEKLFF. DNA of the CDR3: TGCGCCAGCAGCCAAGCCCCCGGACAGGTTGCAACTAATGAAAAACTGTTTTTT.

This clone occurred a few times. The rearrangement links TRBV28 to TRBJ1-5, with TRBD1 matching 7 bases. V shed 5 bases, J shed 6 bases, and the junction held 19 bases outside the gene matches. Germline CDR1 and CDR2: MDHEN and SYDVKM. CDR3 length equals 18 residues. This chain's CDR3 is CASSLRERGRMSIQPQHF. The CDR3 DNA follows: TGTGCCAGCAGTCTCCGGGAGAGGGGGCGAATGTCAATTCAGCCCCAGCATTTT.

This clone was observed a handful of times. This chain links TRBV19 with TRBJ2-2, with D maybe TRBD1 (5 bases). From germline, CDR1 is LNHDA and CDR2 SQIVND (reference sequence). The CDR3 totals 14 residues. V was shortened by 3 bases and J by 5 bases, with 10 bases between the two germline ends. Here the CDR3 reads CASSILTETGELFF. Written as DNA, the CDR3 is TGTGCCAGTAGTATTCTGACAGAGACCGGGGAGCTGTTTTTT.

The chain is built from TRBV28 and TRBJ1-1, with TRBD1 matching 7 bases. In germline, CDR1 is MDHEN, CDR2 SYDVKM. V lost 6 bases, J lost 6 bases, and 13 bases stayed unmatched. This CDR3 has 15 residues. The CDR3 region is CASRVEGQLHPEAFF. CDR3 bases: TGTGCCAGCAGAGTCGAGGGACAGTTGCATCCTGAAGCTTTCTTT.

This chain connects TRBV11-2 to TRBJ1-3; a possible D gene is TRBD1 (6 bases). This CDR3 region has 14 residues. The germline V and J ends were trimmed by 7 bases and 0 bases, with 10 bases remaining between them. Germline V lookup: CDR1 SGHAT, CDR2 FQNNGV. The CDR3, as DNA: TGTGCCAGCACCCGGACAGACTCTGGAAACACCATATATTTT. As protein: CASTRTDSGNTIYF.

The chain is built from TRBV2 and TRBJ2-1, with D tentatively TRBD1 (5 bases). CDR1 is SNHLY and CDR2 is FYNNEI in the germline V gene. V lost 2 bases to trimming and J lost 7 bases, with 9 bases between them. There are 13 residues in the CDR3. CDR3 in DNA: TGTGCCAGCAGTGAAAGGGGTGGTAATGAGCAGTTCTTC. Translated: CASSERGGNEQFF.

This clone has more than one count but fewer than ten. The rearrangement links TRBV4-2 to TRBJ2-1; no definite D call. V lost 0 bases, J lost 0 bases, and 9 bases lay in between. The germline V gene has CDR1 LGHNA and CDR2 YNFKEQ. The CDR3 runs 16 residues. Written as DNA, the CDR3 is TGTGCCAGCAGCCAAGATCTCGCGACCTCCTACAATGAGCAGTTCTTC. It codes for CASSQDLATSYNEQFF.

This clone came up a few times. This chain connects TRBV11-2 to TRBJ2-2, with D unclear. The germline V gene encodes CDR1 SGHAT and CDR2 FQNNGV. The ends were cut back, 5 bases at V and 8 bases at J, with 21 bases in the middle. The CDR3 extends over 16 amino acids. CDR3 protein: CASSLLTRFTGGELFF. CDR3 coding DNA: TGTGCCAGCAGCCTCTTAACGAGATTCACCGGGGGGGAGCTGTTTTTT.

CDR3 in amino acids: CASSGAGVVAFF. The CDR3 DNA reads as TGTGCCAGCAGTGGAGCCGGGGTCGTCGCTTTCTTT. This chain joins TRBV28 and TRBJ1-1; D remains ambiguous. Germline V gives CDR1 MDHEN, CDR2 SYDVKM. Trimming shortened V by 5 bases and J by 11 bases, and 15 bases separated the two germline ends. This CDR3 region has 12 residues.

This chain joins TRBV11-2 and TRBJ2-2, with 9 bases identical to TRBD2. V was clipped by 1 base and J by 4 bases; unmatched bases: 7. CDR1 SGHAT and CDR2 FQNNGV come from the germline V gene. This CDR3 is built from 17 residues. The CDR3 sequence: CASSLAVREGRTGELFF. CDR3 nucleotides: TGTGCCAGCAGCTTAGCTGTGCGGGAGGGCCGCACCGGGGAGCTGTTTTTT.

A word on this clone: The sample carries other DNA sequences with the same CDR3. This chain connects TRBV18 to TRBJ1-3; TRBD1 aligns across 7 bases. The CDR3 contains 14 residues. V lost 4 bases and J lost 3; bases outside the gene matches: 3. Per the germline V gene, CDR1 is KGHSH and CDR2 is LQKENI. The CDR3 sequence: CASSHRDSGNTIYF. For the CDR3, the DNA is TGTGCCAGCTCACACCGGGACAGTGGAAACACCATATATTTT.

This chain connects TRBV7-6 to TRBJ2-7; D might be TRBD1 or TRBD2, each matching 5 bases. Matching the DNA end better, TRBJ2-5 makes the J call doubtful. The length of the CDR3 is 14 residues. The germline gives CDR1 SGHVS, CDR2 FNYEAQ. CDR3 in DNA: TGTGCCAGCAGCTCCTGGGACGGTCAAGAGACCCAGTACTTC. It specifies CASSSWDGQETQYF.

The chain recombines TRBV4-2 with TRBJ2-1; the D gene could be TRBD1 or TRBD2 (5 bases each). From germline, CDR1 is LGHNA and CDR2 YNFKEQ. The CDR3 contains 14 residues. V gave up 1 base and J gave up 15 bases, with 19 bases separating them. The CDR3 region has the DNA TGTGCCAGCAGCCAAGGACCAATGGGGGACCAAAGGTTCTTC. Protein product: CASSQGPMGDQRFF.

The gene calls are TRBV29-1 and TRBJ2-5; TRBD2 is a possible D gene (5 bases). The better agreement between TRBJ2-7 and the DNA end casts doubt on the J call. Germline CDR1 is SQVTM and CDR2 is ANQGSEA. This CDR3 is built from 14 residues. The CDR3 bases are TGCAGCGTTGAAGGACGGACTGGGTCCTACGAGCAGTACTTC. Amino acid sequence: CSVEGRTGSYEQYF.

This chain links TRBV28 with TRBJ1-1; D is undetermined. Trimming shortened V by 5 bases and J by 7 bases, and 11 bases separated the two germline ends. The CDR3 spans 12 residues. Per the germline V gene, CDR1 is MDHEN and CDR2 is SYDVKM. CDR3 in amino acids: CASSVVRLEAFF. DNA of the CDR3: TGTGCCAGCAGTGTGGTCAGGCTTGAAGCTTTCTTT. The variable domain in full, completed from reference TRBV28 and TRBJ1-1, reads DVKVTQSSRYLVKRTGEKVFLECVQDMDHENMFWYRQDPGLGLRLIYFSYDVKMKEKGDIPEGYSVSREKKERFSLILESASTNQTSMYLCASSVVRLEAFFGQGTRLTVV.

This chain uses TRBV7-2 with TRBJ2-1; 8 positions match TRBD1. Germline V CDR1 and CDR2: SGHTA, FQGNSA. This CDR3 is 16 amino acids long. Germline trimming cut 5 bases from V and 4 bases from J; bases unmatched to any gene: 10. CDR3 sequence reads: CASSIQGENRYNEQFF. The CDR3 bases are TGTGCCAGCAGCATACAGGGGGAGAATCGGTACAATGAGCAGTTCTTC.

This sequence joins TRBV11-2 and TRBJ2-2, with 9 bases matching TRBD1. CDR1 is SGHAT, CDR2 FQNNGV, per germline. The junction had 7 bases not matched to a gene; V was cut back by 10 bases and J by 1 base. CDR3 size: 15 residues. CDR3 sequence (DNA): TGTGCCACCCTAACGGGACAGGGGAACACCGGGGAGCTGTTTTTT. It specifies CATLTGQGNTGELFF.

This clone has only a few counts. V is TRBV4-3 and J is TRBJ2-1; D gene uncertain. Germline V gene data show CDR1 as LGHNA and CDR2 as YSLEER. V gave up 3 bases and J gave up 1 base, with 10 bases separating them. The CDR3 covers 15 residues. CDR3 DNA: TGCGCCAGCAGCCAGGGGAAATTGTCCTACAATGAGCAGTTCTTC. Protein product: CASSQGKLSYNEQFF.

The chain combines TRBV12-2 with TRBJ2-2; the table's TRBD1 call for D was not verified on the DNA. TRBV12-2 is deemed a pseudogene. CDR3 size: 14 residues. The CDR3 region has the DNA TGTGCAAGTCGCTCACCCCCAGAAACCGGGGAGCTGTTTTTT. Protein: CASRSPPETGELFF.